This T cell receptor (beta chain) was captured by sequencing in a study of blood T cell repertoires in COVID-19. Study information: The United States, Italy and Spain provided the acute and convalescent COVID-19 samples.

In the authors' methods: Reference gene primer amplification gave nucleated cell count estimates. Produced via immunoSEQ multiplex PCR; TCRdb's table is partial and in-frame only. V and J calls and clone size come straight from that table; D and trimming were deduced from the DNA. In the table there are some 200,000 clones, approximately 90% of which are singletons. Germline V gene sequence: CDR1 LGHNA, CDR2 YSLEER. V lost 1 base and J lost 7, with 11 bases in between. This CDR3 has 13 amino acids. The sequenced sample was peripheral blood. The rearrangement joins TRBV4-3 to TRBJ2-7; D not certain. The source of this sequence is a woman aged 18-30 years who had recovered from COVID-19. CDR3 DNA: TGCGCCAGCAGCCAAGGAACGGGTTATGAGCAGTACTTC. Translation gives CASSQGTGYEQYF.